A selection of T cell receptor beta chains follows, all from one sample in a study of Ad26.COV2.S vaccination and SARS-CoV-2 variants. Profiled with immunoSEQ multiplex PCR; TCRdb holds only in-frame clones, not every one. This table holds about 430,000 clones, around 90% found once. The sample here was peripheral blood, taken in a trial of Ad26.COV2.S vaccine versus placebo. The receptors originated from a person between 18 and 65 years old who received the Ad26.COV2.S COVID-19 vaccine or a placebo. Both conserved end residues are part of each CDR3. D genes are given only for firm matches. Some rows have no size entry. The others give once, few or many, or a class for an expanded clone.

abundance	d_gene	v_gene	j_gene	CDR3nt	CDR3aa
.	TRBD2	TRBV7-9	TRBJ2-1	TGTGCCAGCAGCTTCTTAGCGGGAGGGCCGGACAATGAGCAGTTCTTC	CASSFLAGGPDNEQFF
.	.	TRBV19	TRBJ2-5	TGTGCCAGTAGTATATGGGGCGGGGAGACCCAGTACTTC	CASSIWGGETQYF
.	TRBD1	TRBV7-2	TRBJ2-1	TGTGCCAGCAGCTCGACAGGGGGGGATGAGCAGTTCTTC	CASSSTGGDEQFF
.	.	TRBV5-1	TRBJ2-3	TGCGCCAGCAGCTTGAGCGATCCCATTCTAGCGTGGGGAAGCACAGATACGCAGTATTTT	CASSLSDPILAWGSTDTQYF
.	TRBD1	TRBV7-9	TRBJ2-3	TGTGCCAGCAGCTTTGGACTCCTACAGGGACAGGGCACAGATACGCAGTATTTT	CASSFGLLQGQGTDTQYF
.	TRBD1	TRBV19	TRBJ2-5	TGTGCCAGTAGCGACAGGGGATTCAAAGAGACCCAGTACTTC	CASSDRGFKETQYF
.	TRBD1	TRBV6-5	TRBJ1-4	TGTGCCAGCAGTCCGGACAGGGGAATGTCGAAACTGTTTTTT	CASSPDRGMSKLFF
.	.	TRBV14	TRBJ2-7	TGTGCCAGCAGCCAAGAGGGAAGCAGGGGTGGGTTCGAGCAGTACTTC	CASSQEGSRGGFEQYF
.	.	TRBV4-3	TRBJ2-7	TGCGCCAGCAGCCAACTGGGCGCCTACGAGCAGTACTTC	CASSQLGAYEQYF
once	.	TRBV29-1	TRBJ1-2	TGCAGCGTTGAAGATCCTACACGAGGCTATGGCTACACCTTC	CSVEDPTRGYGYTF
.	.	TRBV25-1	TRBJ1-5	TGTGCCAGCAGTGGATACATGGGCAATCAGCCCCAGCATTTT	CASSGYMGNQPQHF
.	.	TRBV11-1	TRBJ2-3	TGTGCCAGCAGCTTAGGGCTTGGGGTGCAGTATTTT	CASSLGLGVQYF
.	TRBD1	TRBV2	TRBJ1-1	TGTGCCAGCAGTGAAGGGGGTCAGGGGGCTGAAGCTTTCTTT	CASSEGGQGAEAFF
few	.	TRBV5-4	TRBJ2-2	TGTGCCAGCAGCCCCGTGAGGGGGACCGGGGAGCTGTTTTTT	CASSPVRGTGELFF
.	TRBD1	TRBV7-9	TRBJ1-5	TGTGCCAGCAGCGCCCGACAGGGCGGGAGAGAGCCCCAGCATTTT	CASSARQGGREPQHF
.	TRBD1	TRBV9	TRBJ1-3	TGTGCCAGCAGCATAGAGACAGGGGCGAAGGGAAACACCATATATTTT	CASSIETGAKGNTIYF
.	TRBD1	TRBV19	TRBJ2-7	TGTGCCAGTAGTTTGGGACAGGGGGACTACGAGCAGTACTTC	CASSLGQGDYEQYF
.	TRBD2	TRBV7-9	TRBJ2-7	TGTGCCAGCAGCTCTTCTCTAGCGGGAGGGCCGTACGAGCAGTACTTC	CASSSSLAGGPYEQYF